Here is one T cell receptor (beta chain) with its context. Its antigen is not identified. The sample belongs to a study of cytomegalovirus exposure and HLA in healthy donors. The V gene lost 5 bases and the J gene lost 1 base, with 11 bases spanning the gap. Germline CDR1 is PRHDT and CDR2 is FYEKMQ (reference sequence). This CDR3 has 14 amino acids. Findings of the study overall: A later analysis showed TCR association rates differing by HLA locus, peaking at DRB1 and lowest at HLA-C. Later analysis found that TCR beta chains associated with HLA were more clonally expanded than other, equally common chains.

Primers included in the PCR were 60 Vbeta and 13 Jbeta primers. Assay: immunoSEQ multiplex PCR; the TCRdb copy retains only in-frame clones and omits some. The table lists some 110,000 clones. The clonotype comes from a young man in good health and CMV-seronegative. The chain joins TRBV13 to TRBJ1-1; D is possibly TRBD1 (5 bases). The source material was PBMCs. The CDR3 region is CASSPPTGNTEAFF. Written as DNA, the CDR3 is TGTGCCAGCAGCCCCCCCACAGGGAACACTGAAGCTTTCTTT.